These T cell receptor beta chains were read from a single sample in a study of OX40 agonist ivuxolimab in advanced cancers. Clones were sequenced by immunoSEQ multiplex PCR, and TCRdb holds only the in-frame ones, with some missing. The repertoire holds some 58,000 clones, with about 90% as singletons. The source material was CD4+ or CD8+ T cells sorted from blood, sampled in a trial of the OX40 agonist ivuxolimab. These receptors all stem from an adult with an advanced solid tumor such as melanoma, head and neck, liver or kidney cancer. CDR3s include the opening cysteine and the closing phenylalanine or tryptophan. The D gene is left open where the match is weak. A clone size is listed for some rows: how often the clone was seen (once, few, many), or a class if it is expanded.

CDR3 protein: CASSVDVMGRVPTGELFF
CDR3 DNA: TGTGCCAGCAGCGTAGATGTGATGGGCAGGGTCCCCACCGGGGAGCTGTTTTTT
J gene: TRBJ2-2
D gene: -
V gene: TRBV9
clone size: -

CDR3 protein: CASSLMARTEAFF
CDR3 DNA: TGTGCCAGCAGCTTAATGGCGCGGACTGAAGCTTTCTTT
J gene: TRBJ1-1
D gene: -
V gene: TRBV7-2
clone size: few

CDR3 protein: CATGTTNTGELFF
CDR3 DNA: TGTGCCACCGGGACGACGAACACCGGGGAGCTGTTTTTT
J gene: TRBJ2-2
D gene: -
V gene: TRBV28
clone size: once

CDR3 protein: CASSIQGSSYNEQFF
CDR3 DNA: TGTGCCAGCAGCATACAGGGTAGCTCCTACAATGAGCAGTTCTTC
J gene: TRBJ2-1
D gene: -
V gene: TRBV6-1
clone size: -

CDR3 protein: CSARPFTEAFF
CDR3 DNA: TGCAGTGCTAGACCTTTCACTGAAGCTTTCTTT
J gene: TRBJ1-1
D gene: -
V gene: TRBV20-1
clone size: few

CDR3 protein: CASSLVLAGGTDTQYF
CDR3 DNA: TGCGCCAGCAGCTTGGTACTAGCGGGAGGAACAGATACGCAGTATTTT
J gene: TRBJ2-3
D gene: TRBD2
V gene: TRBV5-1
clone size: -

CDR3 protein: CASTNGQTLSYEQYF
CDR3 DNA: TGTGCCAGCACCAATGGACAGACGCTCTCCTACGAGCAGTACTTC
J gene: TRBJ2-7
D gene: -
V gene: TRBV6-5
clone size: -

CDR3 protein: CASSIEGQEYNEQFF
CDR3 DNA: TGTGCCAGTAGTATAGAGGGACAGGAATACAATGAGCAGTTCTTC
J gene: TRBJ2-1
D gene: TRBD1
V gene: TRBV19
clone size: -

CDR3 protein: CASSVGPGPNSPLHF
CDR3 DNA: TGTGCCAGCAGCGTAGGTCCAGGGCCCAATTCACCCCTCCACTTT
J gene: TRBJ1-6
D gene: -
V gene: TRBV9
clone size: -

CDR3 protein: CAWSGEYNQPQHF
CDR3 DNA: TGTGCCTGGAGTGGGGAGTACAATCAGCCCCAGCATTTT
J gene: TRBJ1-5
D gene: -
V gene: TRBV30
clone size: -

CDR3 protein: CASSPSGNQPQHF
CDR3 DNA: TGTGCCAGCAGCCCAAGCGGGAATCAGCCCCAGCATTTT
J gene: TRBJ1-5
D gene: -
V gene: TRBV27
clone size: -

CDR3 protein: CASRLDSAYNEQFF
CDR3 DNA: TGTGCCAGCAGACTAGATTCCGCCTACAATGAGCAGTTCTTC
J gene: TRBJ2-1
D gene: -
V gene: TRBV27
clone size: -

CDR3 protein: CASSARGELFF
CDR3 DNA: TGTGCCAGCAGTGCCAGGGGGGAGCTGTTTTTT
J gene: TRBJ2-2
D gene: -
V gene: TRBV28
clone size: once

CDR3 protein: CASRLEFTGEQYF
CDR3 DNA: TGTGCCAGCAGACTCGAGTTTACGGGCGAGCAGTACTTC
J gene: TRBJ2-7
D gene: -
V gene: TRBV6-1
clone size: -

CDR3 protein: CASSPQGGSNTEAFF
CDR3 DNA: TGTGCCAGCTCACCACAGGGAGGTTCGAACACTGAAGCTTTCTTT
J gene: TRBJ1-1
D gene: -
V gene: TRBV18
clone size: -

CDR3 protein: CASSYDTRRGYTF
CDR3 DNA: TGTGCCAGCAGCTACGACACCCGACGCGGCTACACCTTC
J gene: TRBJ1-2
D gene: -
V gene: TRBV7-9
clone size: -

CDR3 protein: CASSQDISGRADEQFF
CDR3 DNA: TGTGCCAGCAGCCAAGATATTAGCGGGAGGGCCGATGAGCAGTTCTTC
J gene: TRBJ2-1
D gene: TRBD2
V gene: TRBV4-2
clone size: -

CDR3 protein: CASSLDSNQPQHF
CDR3 DNA: TGTGCCAGCAGCTTGGACAGCAATCAGCCCCAGCATTTT
J gene: TRBJ1-5
D gene: -
V gene: TRBV5-4
clone size: -

CDR3 protein: CASSWTANYGYTF
CDR3 DNA: TGTGCCAGCAGTTGGACAGCTAACTATGGCTACACCTTC
J gene: TRBJ1-2
D gene: -
V gene: TRBV2
clone size: -

CDR3 protein: CASSLDRETQYF
CDR3 DNA: TGTGCCAGCAGCTTAGACAGAGAGACCCAGTACTTC
J gene: TRBJ2-5
D gene: -
V gene: TRBV5-4
clone size: -

CDR3 protein: CASSLEGVTEAFF
CDR3 DNA: TGCGCCAGCAGCTTGGAGGGGGTCACTGAAGCTTTCTTT
J gene: TRBJ1-1
D gene: -
V gene: TRBV5-1
clone size: -

CDR3 protein: CASSPQGIYGYTF
CDR3 DNA: TGTGCCAGCTCACCACAGGGGATCTATGGCTACACCTTC
J gene: TRBJ1-2
D gene: -
V gene: TRBV18
clone size: -

CDR3 protein: CASSLGISGPLSYEQYF
CDR3 DNA: TGCGCCAGCAGCTTGGGGATTAGCGGGCCCCTCTCCTACGAGCAGTACTTC
J gene: TRBJ2-7
D gene: TRBD2
V gene: TRBV5-1
clone size: -

CDR3 protein: CASSSAPGPQRAYEQYF
CDR3 DNA: TGTGCCAGCAGTTCAGCCCCAGGGCCCCAACGGGCCTACGAGCAGTACTTC
J gene: TRBJ2-7
D gene: -
V gene: TRBV28
clone size: -

CDR3 protein: CASSDGRSNQPQHF
CDR3 DNA: TGTGCCAGTAGTGACGGACGCAGCAATCAGCCCCAGCATTTT
J gene: TRBJ1-5
D gene: -
V gene: TRBV19
clone size: -

CDR3 protein: CASSEGWGTEAFF
CDR3 DNA: TGTGCCAGTAGCGAGGGTTGGGGCACTGAAGCTTTCTTT
J gene: TRBJ1-1
D gene: -
V gene: TRBV19
clone size: -

CDR3 protein: CASSTGLAGGITDTQYF
CDR3 DNA: TGTGCCAGCAGCACCGGACTAGCGGGGGGCATCACAGATACGCAGTATTTT
J gene: TRBJ2-3
D gene: TRBD2
V gene: TRBV11-1
clone size: -

CDR3 protein: CASSRGQGQQPQHF
CDR3 DNA: TGTGCCAGCAGCCGAGGACAGGGACAGCAGCCCCAGCATTTT
J gene: TRBJ1-5
D gene: TRBD1
V gene: TRBV7-2
clone size: -

CDR3 protein: CASSPGPSDAEQYF
CDR3 DNA: TGCGCCAGCAGTCCCGGGCCATCGGACGCCGAGCAGTACTTC
J gene: TRBJ2-7
D gene: -
V gene: TRBV5-1
clone size: -

CDR3 protein: CASSVGLAINEQFF
CDR3 DNA: TGTGCCAGCAGTGTGGGACTAGCTATCAATGAGCAGTTCTTC
J gene: TRBJ2-1
D gene: TRBD2
V gene: TRBV2
clone size: -

CDR3 protein: CASSPRVNTEAFF
CDR3 DNA: TGTGCCAGCAGCCCACGGGTGAACACTGAAGCTTTCTTT
J gene: TRBJ1-1
D gene: -
V gene: TRBV9
clone size: -

CDR3 protein: CASSGRDRPDRSSYNEQFF
CDR3 DNA: TGTGCCAGCAGTGGCAGGGACAGGCCCGATAGGAGCTCCTACAATGAGCAGTTCTTC
J gene: TRBJ2-1
D gene: TRBD1
V gene: TRBV2
clone size: -

CDR3 protein: CASTNREKLFF
CDR3 DNA: TGTGCCAGCACCAATCGGGAAAAACTGTTTTTT
J gene: TRBJ1-4
D gene: -
V gene: TRBV28
clone size: -

CDR3 protein: CASSEIGQGSNYGYTF
CDR3 DNA: TGTGCCAGCAGCGAAATCGGACAGGGGAGCAACTATGGCTACACCTTC
J gene: TRBJ1-2
D gene: TRBD1
V gene: TRBV5-6
clone size: once

CDR3 protein: CASSRNIGQYEQYF
CDR3 DNA: TGTGCCAGCAGCCGGAACATCGGCCAGTACGAGCAGTACTTC
J gene: TRBJ2-7
D gene: -
V gene: TRBV7-9
clone size: -

CDR3 protein: CASSWTGGSMNTEAFF
CDR3 DNA: TGTGCCAGCAGCTGGACAGGGGGCTCTATGAACACTGAAGCTTTCTTT
J gene: TRBJ1-1
D gene: TRBD1
V gene: TRBV5-4
clone size: -

CDR3 protein: CASSTTGSQGYTF
CDR3 DNA: TGTGCCAGCTCAACAACAGGGAGCCAGGGCTACACCTTC
J gene: TRBJ1-2
D gene: -
V gene: TRBV18
clone size: -

CDR3 protein: CASSPRLAGVETQYF
CDR3 DNA: TGTGCCAGCAGCCCGCGACTAGCGGGCGTGGAGACCCAGTACTTC
J gene: TRBJ2-5
D gene: TRBD2
V gene: TRBV28
clone size: -

CDR3 protein: CASSYSATGRNTEAFF
CDR3 DNA: TGTGCCAGCAGTTACTCCGCGACAGGGAGGAACACTGAAGCTTTCTTT
J gene: TRBJ1-1
D gene: TRBD1
V gene: TRBV6-6
clone size: -

CDR3 protein: CSVAAGTGTLEQYF
CDR3 DNA: TGCAGCGTCGCCGCCGGGACAGGGACTCTCGAGCAGTACTTC
J gene: TRBJ2-7
D gene: TRBD1
V gene: TRBV29-1
clone size: once

CDR3 protein: CAISGPTSGRSEQFF
CDR3 DNA: TGTGCCATCAGTGGACCAACTAGCGGGAGAAGTGAGCAGTTCTTC
J gene: TRBJ2-1
D gene: TRBD2
V gene: TRBV10-3
clone size: -

CDR3 protein: CASSRQGSTGELFF
CDR3 DNA: TGTGCCAGCAGTCGACAGGGTAGCACCGGGGAGCTGTTTTTT
J gene: TRBJ2-2
D gene: TRBD1
V gene: TRBV28
clone size: -

CDR3 protein: CASSPPAGQGTGYTF
CDR3 DNA: TGTGCCAGCTCACCACCAGCGGGACAGGGTACTGGCTACACCTTC
J gene: TRBJ1-2
D gene: TRBD1
V gene: TRBV18
clone size: -

CDR3 protein: CASSLSGTRGNEQFF
CDR3 DNA: TGTGCCAGCAGTTTGTCCGGGACTCGCGGCAATGAGCAGTTCTTC
J gene: TRBJ2-1
D gene: -
V gene: TRBV6-5
clone size: -

CDR3 protein: CAWMIGVGNTEAFF
CDR3 DNA: TGTGCCTGGATGATCGGGGTCGGGAACACTGAAGCTTTCTTT
J gene: TRBJ1-1
D gene: -
V gene: TRBV30
clone size: few

CDR3 protein: CASSQAGFSPGTDTQYF
CDR3 DNA: TGCGCCAGCAGCCAAGCCGGGTTCTCCCCCGGCACAGATACGCAGTATTTT
J gene: TRBJ2-3
D gene: -
V gene: TRBV4-1
clone size: -

CDR3 protein: CASSLRDRAYEQYF
CDR3 DNA: TGTGCCAGCAGCCTCCGGGACAGGGCCTACGAGCAGTACTTC
J gene: TRBJ2-7
D gene: TRBD1
V gene: TRBV2
clone size: -

CDR3 protein: CASSPPGAYNEQFF
CDR3 DNA: TGTGCCAGCAGCCCCCCCGGGGCGTACAATGAGCAGTTCTTC
J gene: TRBJ2-1
D gene: -
V gene: TRBV7-3
clone size: -

CDR3 protein: CASRGQGGHNYGYTF
CDR3 DNA: TGTGCCAGCAGAGGTCAAGGGGGACATAACTATGGCTACACCTTC
J gene: TRBJ1-2
D gene: -
V gene: TRBV9
clone size: -

CDR3 protein: CAISEQRGPGEQYF
CDR3 DNA: TGTGCCATCAGTGAACAACGGGGCCCAGGCGAGCAGTACTTC
J gene: TRBJ2-7
D gene: -
V gene: TRBV10-3
clone size: -